This TCR beta chain was sequenced in a study of blood T cell repertoires in COVID-19. About the study: The United States, Italy and Spain provided the acute and convalescent COVID-19 samples. Sources were T cells, B-cell-depleted T cells, or PBMCs; the material itself was cDNA or gDNA.

Only in-frame clones appear in the TCRdb table, and some are missing; sequencing was by immunoSEQ multiplex PCR. The table lists roughly 220,000 clones, 65% to 85% of them singletons, with around 2% in the top ten. The sample was peripheral blood. The sequence was obtained from a woman aged 55-69 years with acute or convalescent COVID-19.

CDR3 in amino acids: CASSPVAGRTEAFF. CDR3 coding DNA: TGTGCCAGCAGTCCAGTTGCGGGGAGGACTGAAGCTTTCTTT. This chain uses TRBV5-4 with TRBJ1-1; D is ambiguous. Germline CDR1 and CDR2: SGHNT and YYREEE (reference sequence). Trimming removed 5 bases at V and 5 bases at J, with 16 bases between. The CDR3 runs to 14 residues. Full variable domain (remainder filled in from reference TRBV5-4 and TRBJ1-1): ETGVTQSPTHLIKTRGQQVTLRCSSQSGHNTVSWYQQALGQGPQFIFQYYREEENGRGNFPPRFSGLQFPNYSSELNVNALELDDSALYLCASSPVAGRTEAFFGQGTRLTVV.